These 15 T cell receptor beta chains share one sample of origin, sequenced in a study of human T cells and chemical hapten exposure. This sample's time point: patch test 2, 6 weeks after DPC sensitization. The treatment was: therapeutic diphenylcyclopropenone sensitization with weekly scalp DPC. TCRdb ran MiXCR on the RACE reads and lists one entry per CDR3 protein. The sample lists approximately 350,000 distinct CDR3 sequences; roughly 6% were seen once. Material: whole blood, obtained in connection with sensitization to the hapten diphenylcyclopropenone (DPC). These receptors were taken from a young woman with alopecia areata. Some clones in this sample may be carry-over from other donors' samples.

This clonotype was found many times. This chain connects TRBV28 to TRBJ2-5; D is uncertain. Trimming left V 9 bases short and J 1 base short, with 9 bases between. The CDR3 is 12 residues long. Germline CDR1 is MDHEN and CDR2 is SYDVKM. In DNA form, the CDR3 reads TGTGCCAGTTACGCTATCCAAGAGACCCAGTACTTC. It is translated as CASYAIQETQYF.

This clonotype showed up many times. The CDR3 coding sequence is TGCGCCAGCAGCTTGGAGGCGCGGTGGCGTGGCTACACCTTC. Translation gives CASSLEARWRGYTF. V and J are TRBV5-1 and TRBJ1-2, with D hard to call. Trimming cost V 0 bases and J 7 bases, with 13 bases left between them. The CDR3 consists of 14 residues. The germline CDR1 and CDR2 sequences are SGHRS and YFSETQ.

This clonotype was picked up many times. The V call is TRBV6-2 or TRBV6-3, the J call TRBJ1-6; D uncertain. This CDR3 has 14 amino acids. V dropped 10 bases and J dropped 10 bases, with 20 bases sitting between them. Per the germline V gene, CDR1 is MNHEY and CDR2 is SVGEGT. The CDR3 DNA reads as TGTGCCACCCATAAAGGGCAGATTGGCTCACCCCTCCACTTT. This codes for CATHKGQIGSPLHF.

Ten or more counts support this clonotype. The V call is TRBV7-9, the J call TRBJ1-1; D is uncertain. V was clipped by 1 base and J by 6 bases, with 12 bases between them. Germline V gene sequence: CDR1 SEHNR, CDR2 FQNEAQ (reference sequence). The CDR3 loop spans 14 amino acids. The CDR3 nucleotides are TGTGCCAGCAGCTTAGGTCGGGAAAACGCTGAAGCTTTCTTT. Encoded protein: CASSLGRENAEAFF.

This clonotype was recorded many times. The chain uses TRBV6-5 and TRBJ2-7; 8 bases are shared with TRBD1. CDR1 and CDR2 from the germline V gene are MNHEY and SVGAGI. The ends lost 6 bases at V and 2 bases at J; junction bases unmatched: 3. The CDR3 consists of 13 residues. CDR3 in DNA: TGTGCCAGCAGAGGGACAGGAACCTACGAGCAGTACTTC. This codes for CASRGTGTYEQYF.

The rearrangement joins TRBV4-3 to TRBJ2-3, with 7 bases fitting TRBD2. The V gene end was trimmed by 4 bases and the J gene end by 5 bases; junction bases not matched to a gene: 9. The V gene's germline CDR1 is LGHNA and CDR2 YSLEER. The CDR3 has 15 amino acids. The CDR3 spells CASSRLSGAIDTQYF. The CDR3 DNA sequence: TGCGCCAGCAGCCGCTTAAGCGGGGCCATAGATACGCAGTATTTT.

Many counts were recorded for this clonotype. This sequence joins TRBV6-2 or TRBV6-3 and TRBJ1-2; 7 bases are a match to TRBD1. The CDR3 runs 13 residues. CDR1 MNHEY and CDR2 SVGEGT come from the germline V gene. Trimming at V came to 9 bases and at J to 5 bases, leaving 9 bases not matched to a gene. CDR3 nucleotide sequence: TGTGCCAGTAGCCGGGACAGCAGTTATGGCTACACCTTC. This translates into CASSRDSSYGYTF.

The chain uses TRBV6-2 or TRBV6-3 and TRBJ2-1; 9 bases line up with TRBD2. The J segment lost 0 bases and the V segment lost 2 bases, leaving 14 bases of the junction unmatched. The CDR3 is 20 amino acids. Germline assignment: CDR1 MNHEY and CDR2 SVGEGT. The CDR3 loop reads CASSYPITRGGRSSYNEQFF. The CDR3 DNA reads as TGTGCCAGCAGTTACCCGATTACGCGGGGGGGCCGATCCTCCTACAATGAGCAGTTCTTC.

The sample holds many counts of this clonotype. The chain joins TRBV5-1 to TRBJ1-5; D ambiguous. There are 15 residues in the CDR3. CDR1 and CDR2 (germline): SGHRS, YFSETQ. V was shortened by 4 bases and J by 0 bases, with 11 bases between the two germline ends. CDR3 DNA sequence: TGCGCCAGCAGCGACGGGATTTATAGCAATCAGCCCCAGCATTTT. Its translation is CASSDGIYSNQPQHF.

This chain connects TRBV20-1 to TRBJ2-4; 9 bases map to TRBD1. The CDR3 runs to 14 residues. After removal of 5 bases from V and 3 bases from J, the junction contained 5 bases not matched to a gene. Germline-derived CDR1 and CDR2 are DFQATT and SNEGSKA (reference sequence). The DNA for the CDR3 is TGCAGTGCTGGACAGGGGTTGGTCAAAAACATTCAGTACTTC. Amino acid sequence: CSAGQGLVKNIQYF.

In its sample, this clonotype was seen a few times. The chain joins TRBV5-4 to TRBJ2-1, with 8 bases that match TRBD2. This CDR3 has 15 amino acids. In germline, CDR1 is SGHNT, CDR2 YYREEE (reference sequence). V lost 0 bases and J lost 2; bases outside the gene matches: 1. CDR3 coding DNA: TGTGCCAGCAGCTTGGAGGGACTAGCCTACAATGAGCAGTTCTTC. As protein: CASSLEGLAYNEQFF.

V usage is TRBV7-2 and J usage is TRBJ1-6, with 7 positions matching TRBD1. The V segment lost 5 bases and the J segment 7 bases; nucleotides outside the gene matches: 5. The CDR3 consists of 14 residues. CDR1 and CDR2 from the germline V gene are SGHTA and FQGNSA. CDR3 nucleotides: TGTGCCAGCAGCCTGGGACAGCCAAATTCACCCCTCCACTTT. Its translation is CASSLGQPNSPLHF.

This clonotype was picked up many times. The J gene is TRBJ2-3, the V gene TRBV4-2; 8 bases agree with TRBD2. The V gene's germline CDR1 is LGHNA and CDR2 YNFKEQ. There are 16 residues in the CDR3. V lost 2 bases and J lost 5; bases outside the gene matches: 9. The CDR3 DNA is TGTGCCAGCAGCCAACTTTCGAGCGGGGGCTTAGATACGCAGTATTTT. Translation: CASSQLSSGGLDTQYF.

Many counts were recorded for this clonotype. V usage is TRBV10-3 and J usage is TRBJ1-6, with 12 bases identical to TRBD1. The CDR3 is 14 residues long. Germline CDR1 reads ENHRY; CDR2 reads SYGVKD. V shed 4 bases, J shed 9 bases, and the junction held 1 base outside the gene matches. The CDR3, as DNA: TGTGCCATCAGTGGGGACAGGGGGCGTTCACCCCTCCACTTT. This translates into CAISGDRGRSPLHF.

This chain uses TRBV12-5 with TRBJ2-5; 14 bases fit TRBD2. CDR3 length: 22 amino acids. After removal of 0 bases from V and 2 bases from J, the junction contained 17 bases not matched to a gene. Germline-derived CDR1 and CDR2 are LGHNT and FRNRAP. CDR3 nucleotide sequence: TGTGCTAGTGGTTTGGTAACCCCTCGACTAGCGGGGGGGAATATTGGTCAAGAGACCCAGTACTTC. It yields the protein CASGLVTPRLAGGNIGQETQYF.